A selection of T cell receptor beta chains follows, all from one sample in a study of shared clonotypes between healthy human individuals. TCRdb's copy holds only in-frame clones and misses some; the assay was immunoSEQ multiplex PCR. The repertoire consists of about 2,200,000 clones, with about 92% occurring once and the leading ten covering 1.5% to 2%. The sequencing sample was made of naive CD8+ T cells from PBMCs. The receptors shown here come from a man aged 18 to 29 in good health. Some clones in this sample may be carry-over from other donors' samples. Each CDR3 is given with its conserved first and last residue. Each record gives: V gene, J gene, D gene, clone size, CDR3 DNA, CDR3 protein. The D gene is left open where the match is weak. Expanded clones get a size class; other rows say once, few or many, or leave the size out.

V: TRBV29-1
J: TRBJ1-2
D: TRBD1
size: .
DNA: TGCAGCGTAACCACAGGGGGGAACGGCTACACCTTC
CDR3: CSVTTGGNGYTF

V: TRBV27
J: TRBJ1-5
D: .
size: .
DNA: TGTGCCAGCAGTTCGATGGACGTGGGTCAGCCCCAGCATTTT
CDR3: CASSSMDVGQPQHF

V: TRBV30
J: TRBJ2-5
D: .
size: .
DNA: TGTGCCTGGGAGGATCAATATAATTGGGAGACCCAGTACTTC
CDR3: CAWEDQYNWETQYF

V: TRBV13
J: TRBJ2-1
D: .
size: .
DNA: TGTGCCAGCCACTTTTCGAACGAGAATGAGAAGTTCTTC
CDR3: CASHFSNENEKFF

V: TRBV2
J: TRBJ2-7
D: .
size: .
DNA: TGTGCCAGCAGTGAAGAACGGGACTGGCCCTACGAGCAGTACTTC
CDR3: CASSEERDWPYEQYF

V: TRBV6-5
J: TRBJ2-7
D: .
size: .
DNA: TGTGCCAGCAGACCCGGGACATACTCCTACGAGCAGTACTTC
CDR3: CASRPGTYSYEQYF

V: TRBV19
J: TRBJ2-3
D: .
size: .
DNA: TGTGCCAGTAGTACGACTGTCTTCACAGATACGCAGTATTTT
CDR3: CASSTTVFTDTQYF

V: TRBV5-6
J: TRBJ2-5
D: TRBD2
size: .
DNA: TGTGCCAGCACCGACGGGGGGCAAGAGACCCAGTACTTC
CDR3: CASTDGGQETQYF

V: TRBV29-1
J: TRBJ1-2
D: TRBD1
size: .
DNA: TGCAGCGTCTCAGTCTGGGGGCCATTGGGACAGGGTAACTATGGCTACACCTTC
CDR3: CSVSVWGPLGQGNYGYTF

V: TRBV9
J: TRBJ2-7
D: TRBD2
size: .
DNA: TGTGCCAGCAGCGTCACCGGGACTAGTTCCTACGAGCAGTACTTC
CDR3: CASSVTGTSSYEQYF

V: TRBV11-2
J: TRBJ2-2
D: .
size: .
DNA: TGTGCCAGCAGCCTCTCCCCAGGACTAACATCCTACGGGGAGCTGTTTTTT
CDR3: CASSLSPGLTSYGELFF

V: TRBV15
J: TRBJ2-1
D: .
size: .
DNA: TGTGCCACCAGCAGAGGACTAGTTTTCAATGAGCAGTTCTTC
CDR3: CATSRGLVFNEQFF

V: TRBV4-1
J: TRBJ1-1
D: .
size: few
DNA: TGCGCCAGCAGCCAAGATTTCTCCCGGAACGAAGCTTTCTTT
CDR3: CASSQDFSRNEAFF

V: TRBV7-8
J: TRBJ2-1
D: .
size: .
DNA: TGTGCCAGCAGCTTGCTGGCGGGATCCTACAATGAGCAGTTCTTC
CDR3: CASSLLAGSYNEQFF

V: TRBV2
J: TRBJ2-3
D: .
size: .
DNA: TGTGCCAGCAGTGAAGCGGGACCTGGCACAGATACGCAGTATTTT
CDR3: CASSEAGPGTDTQYF

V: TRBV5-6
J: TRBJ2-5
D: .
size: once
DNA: TGTGCCAGCAGCCTACCGACAGGCCCCCAAGAGACCCAGTACTTC
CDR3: CASSLPTGPQETQYF

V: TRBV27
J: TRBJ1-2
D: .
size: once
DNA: TGTGCCAGCAGCCCTGGGGTCGGATCTAACTATGGCTACACCTTC
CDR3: CASSPGVGSNYGYTF

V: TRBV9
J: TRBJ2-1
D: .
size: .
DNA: TGTGCCAGCAGCACTGGGGGCGTAGCGGTGGGCTACAATGAGCAGTTCTTC
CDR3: CASSTGGVAVGYNEQFF

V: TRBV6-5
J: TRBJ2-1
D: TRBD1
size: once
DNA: TGTGCCAGCAGTGTCGACAGGGTAGCCTACAATGAGCAGTTCTTC
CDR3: CASSVDRVAYNEQFF

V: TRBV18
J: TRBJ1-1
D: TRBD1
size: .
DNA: TGTGCCAGCTCACCTGGGACAGGCCGGAGGACTGAAGCTTTCTTT
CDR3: CASSPGTGRRTEAFF